This TCR beta chain was captured in a study of shared clonotypes between healthy human individuals. For the study at large: Researchers drew samples from two women and a few men aged 18 to 49.

This CDR3 is built from 15 residues. The V gene's germline CDR1 is SEHNR and CDR2 FQNEAQ (reference sequence). The V gene lost 5 bases and the J gene lost 4 bases, with 17 bases spanning the gap. The method was immunoSEQ multiplex PCR; TCRdb's version includes in-frame clones alone and lacks a portion of them. The sample shows 2 million to 2.5 million clones, 90% to 95% of them seen only once. This sequence originates from a man between 18 and 29 years old in good health. Some clones in this sample may be carry-over from other donors' samples. The sequenced material came from naive CD4+ T cells from PBMCs. Subset given: CD45RA+ positively selected. The genes are TRBV7-9 and TRBJ1-1; unclear D gene. The CDR3 here is CASSKPNGLGTEAFF. The CDR3 bases are TGTGCCAGCAGCAAACCTAATGGGTTGGGCACTGAAGCTTTCTTT.